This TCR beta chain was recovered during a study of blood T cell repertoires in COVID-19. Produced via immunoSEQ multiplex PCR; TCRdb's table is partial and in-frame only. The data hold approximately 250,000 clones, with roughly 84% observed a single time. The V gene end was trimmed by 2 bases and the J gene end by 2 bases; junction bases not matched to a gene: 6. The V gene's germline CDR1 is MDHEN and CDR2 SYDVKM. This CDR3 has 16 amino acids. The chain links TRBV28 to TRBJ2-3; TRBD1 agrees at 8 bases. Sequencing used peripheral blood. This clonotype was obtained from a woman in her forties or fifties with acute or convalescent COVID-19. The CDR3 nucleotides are TGTGCCAGCAGTTTACTCAGGGGGCGTGCCACAGATACGCAGTATTTT. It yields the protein CASSLLRGRATDTQYF.